One sample yielded the 26 T cell receptor beta chains listed below, sequenced in a study of tumor and adjacent non-tumor tissue in lung cancer. A modified ARM-PCR protocol with three rounds of nested PCR amplified TCRbeta. TCRdb reprocessed the multiplex PCR reads with MiXCR, giving one entry per CDR3 protein. The table shows roughly 49,000 distinct CDR3 sequences, with 74% occurring only once. The template was RNA from unsorted bulk tissue. More than 3 cm separated this lung sample from the edge of the tumor. Sequencing was done on a sample of distant non-tumor lung tissue. The receptor set was obtained from a woman aged 55-69 years with non-small cell lung cancer.

About this clonotype: Compared with germline, one end of the junction differs, possibly owing to a read error. The chain recombines TRBV5-1 with TRBJ2-1; either TRBD1 or TRBD2 may supply D (6 bases each). Germline V gene data show CDR1 as SGHRS and CDR2 as YFSETQ. The CDR3 consists of 15 residues. The CDR3 DNA sequence: TGCGCCAGCAGCTTTCGTCCACAGGGAGGCACCGAGCGGTTCTTC. It specifies CASSFRPQGGTERFF. The full variable domain, with the rest looked up from reference TRBV5-1 and TRBJ2-1, is KAGVTQTPRYLIKTRGQQVTLSCSPISGHRSVSWYQQTPGQGLQFLFEYFSETQRNKGNFPGRFSGRQFSNSRSEMNVSTLELGDSALYLCASSFRPQGGTERFFGPGTRLTVL.

With respect to this clonotype: One junction end does not reproduce the germline sequence, and a read error may be involved. The rearrangement joins TRBV5-1 to TRBJ2-1; D could derive from TRBD1 or TRBD2 (6 bases each). Germline loops: CDR1 SGHRS, CDR2 YFSETQ. The CDR3 totals 14 residues. The CDR3 region has the DNA TGCGCCAGCAGCTTGGGGACGGGGGCGAATGAACAGTTCTTC. This codes for CASSLGTGANEQFF.

To note about this clonotype: The germline gene is not matched at one end of the junction; a read error may be the cause. The chain is built from TRBV5-5 and TRBJ1-4; D is perhaps TRBD1 (5 bases). Germline CDR1 and CDR2: SGHKS and YYEKEE (reference sequence). The CDR3 length is 15 residues. CDR3 in amino acids: CASSLEAQAGEKLFF. The CDR3, as DNA: TGTGCCAGCAGCTTGGAGGCACAGGCAGGTGAAAAATTGTTTTTT.

A note on this clonotype: One end of the junction varies from germline; a read error may be responsible. The rearrangement uses TRBV6-6 and TRBJ1-5; D unclear. Germline CDR1 and CDR2: MNHNY and SVGAGI (reference sequence). CDR3 length: 15 amino acids. DNA of the CDR3: TGTGCCAGCAGCTTTGTTGGGAGACGCAATCGGCCCCAGCATTTT. Its translation: CASSFVGRRNRPQHF.

As for this clonotype: Sequence at one end of the junction differs from germline and may be a read error. The chain joins TRBV6-2 or TRBV6-3 to TRBJ2-7; D perhaps matches TRBD2 (5 bases). The CDR3 has 14 residues. Per the germline V gene, CDR1 is MNHEY and CDR2 is SVGEGT. The CDR3 sequence is CASQEAGTSYEQYF. The CDR3 coding sequence is TGTGCCAGCCAGGAGGCAGGAACGTCCTACGAGCAGTATTTC.

Worth noting for this clonotype: One end of the junction does not line up with germline, which may come from a read error. The chain links TRBV6-5 to TRBJ2-7; the D gene is possibly TRBD1 (5 bases). This CDR3 comprises 15 residues. The germline V gene encodes CDR1 MNHEY and CDR2 SVGAGI. CDR3 nucleotides: TGTGCCTGCAGTTACTTAACAGGAATCTCCTACGAGCAGTACTTC. Encoded protein: CACSYLTGISYEQYF.

The genes are TRBV4-1 and TRBJ1-1, with 9 bases aligning to TRBD1. Germline CDR1 and CDR2: MGHRA and YSYEKL. The CDR3 consists of 15 residues. CDR3 nucleotides: TGCGCTAACAGCCAAGGACAGGGGACGAAGGCTGAAGCTTTCTTT. Its translation is CANSQGQGTKAEAFF.

This clonotype has more than one count but fewer than ten. The J gene is TRBJ2-5, the V gene TRBV28, with unresolved D. Germline assignment: CDR1 MDHEN and CDR2 SYDVKM. The CDR3 sequence is 13 residues long. V was pared by 7 bases and J by 0 bases, with 9 bases between. The CDR3 here is CASISRYQETQYF. As DNA, the CDR3 is TGTGCCAGCATTTCGCGTTACCAAGAGACCCAGTACTTC.

In the case of this clonotype: The conserved phenylalanine or tryptophan normally closing the CDR3 is absent here, so this likely arose from a read error. V is TRBV6-2 or TRBV6-3 and J is TRBJ2-1; D unclear. The CDR3 covers 13 residues. The germline V gene encodes CDR1 MNHEY and CDR2 SVGEGT. CDR3 region: CTSSYTGTEEQFS. In nucleotides, the CDR3 is TGTACCAGCAGTTACACCGGAACGGAGGAGCAGTTCTCC.

Concerning this clonotype itself: Possible read error: a much larger clone is one base away. The gene calls are TRBV20-1 and TRBJ1-2; 8 bases are a match to TRBD1. This CDR3 comprises 15 residues. Losses at the gene ends were 7 bases for V and 5 bases for J; bases not matched to a gene: 15. CDR1 and CDR2 (germline): DFQATT, SNEGSKA (reference sequence). CDR3 sequence (DNA): TGCAGTGTTAGCCCAACTGTCACAGGGGGTTATGGCTACACCTTC. Encoded protein: CSVSPTVTGGYGYTF.

Regarding this clonotype: The germline gene is not matched at one end of the junction; a read error may be the cause. The gene calls are TRBV20-1 and TRBJ1-3; D is uncertain. Germline lookup yields CDR1 DFQATT and CDR2 SNEGSKA (reference sequence). The CDR3 loop spans 17 amino acids. CDR3 residues: CSARDLRAGGSGNIIYF. As DNA, the CDR3 is TGCAGTGCTAGAGATCTCCGCGCAGGAGGGTCCGGAAACATCATATATTTT.

With respect to this clonotype: One end of the junction does not line up with germline, which may come from a read error. This sequence joins TRBV29-1 and TRBJ1-2; 9 positions agree with TRBD1. Germline V gives CDR1 SQVTM, CDR2 ANQGSEA. This CDR3 is built from 15 residues. The CDR3, as DNA: TGCAGCGTTGAAGATCGAGACAGGGGGAGTTATGGCTACATCTTC. Residues: CSVEDRDRGSYGYIF.

In this sample, this clonotype turned up once. One end of the junction fails to match germline, which may point to a read error. The chain links TRBV5-4 to TRBJ2-7, with 7 positions matching TRBD1. Germline CDR1 is SGHNT and CDR2 is YYREEE (reference sequence). This CDR3 has 13 residues. The CDR3 spells CASSYRGSYGQYF. CDR3 nucleotide sequence: TGTGCCAGCAGCTACAGGGGATCCTACGGGCAGTACTTC.

The count of this clonotype is one. A much larger clone is a single base away; this may be a read error. The J gene is TRBJ1-2, the V gene TRBV5-1; D not resolved. This CDR3 has 15 amino acids. V lost 3 bases, J lost 9 bases, and 21 bases lay in between. Germline lookup yields CDR1 SGHRS and CDR2 YFSETQ. The CDR3 region is CASSSRPGEATRYTF. CDR3 sequence (DNA): TGCGCCAGCAGCTCTCGCCCGGGAGAGGCTACCCGCTACACCTTC.

On this clonotype: The junction and the germline gene differ at one end; a read error may be behind it. The chain links TRBV6-5 to TRBJ2-5; no firm D call. Germline CDR1 reads MNHEY; CDR2 reads SVGAGI. The CDR3 runs to 14 residues. This CDR3 is CASSRHGDEESQCF. Written as DNA, the CDR3 is TGTGCCAGCAGTCGACATGGCGATGAGGAGAGCCAGTGCTTC.

The CDR3 coding sequence is TGTGCCAACAGAAGAGGGCTAGCGGGACGGAATGAGCAGTTCTTC. This gives the protein CANRRGLAGRNEQFF. The V gene is TRBV6-6, the J gene TRBJ2-1; 9 bases map to TRBD2. Germline V gene lookup returns CDR1 MNHNY and CDR2 SVGAGI (reference sequence). Trimming removed 10 bases from V and 7 bases from J; junction bases left unmatched: 14. CDR3 length: 15 residues.

A word on this clonotype: An end of the junction differs from the germline gene, which may be a read error. V is TRBV6-2 or TRBV6-3 and J is TRBJ2-2, with 7 bases identical to TRBD1. Per the germline V gene, CDR1 is MNHEY and CDR2 is SVGEGT. The CDR3 covers 16 residues. The CDR3 loop reads CASGPGGAQHTGEPFF. DNA for the CDR3: TGTGCCAGCGGCCCAGGGGGAGCTCAGCACACCGGGGAGCCGTTTTTT.

This clonotype was seen only once. A much larger clone differs from this one at a single base, so this may be a read error. The conserved closing phenylalanine or tryptophan is absent in this CDR3, likely reflecting a read error. The gene calls are TRBV20-1 and TRBJ2-7, with 10 bases matching TRBD2. The germline CDR1 and CDR2 sequences are DFQATT and SNEGSKA (reference sequence). The J segment lost 6 bases and the V segment lost 6 bases, leaving 11 bases of the junction unmatched. The CDR3 is 14 residues long. Written as DNA, the CDR3 is TGCAGTGCGAGGGGTACTAGCGGGATGAGCGAGCAGTACTTA. This codes for CSARGTSGMSEQYL.

As for this clonotype: A read error may account for a junction end that differs from germline. The rearrangement links TRBV6-2 or TRBV6-3 to TRBJ2-7, with 8 bases lining up with TRBD1. Germline assignment: CDR1 MNHEY and CDR2 SVGEGT. The CDR3 totals 14 residues. The CDR3 is CANSLQGVTYEQYF. In DNA, the CDR3 is TGTGCCAACAGTTTACAGGGGGTCACCTACGAGCAGTACTTC.

This chain uses TRBV11-2 with TRBJ2-7; tentatively, D is TRBD1 or TRBD2 (5 bases each). Germline V lookup: CDR1 SGHAT, CDR2 FQNNGV. The CDR3 sequence is 13 residues long. CDR3 loop: CDCSLGDGYEQYF. The CDR3 nucleotides read TGTGACTGCAGCTTAGGGGACGGCTACGAGCAGTACTTC.

As for this clonotype: This may be a read error, as it is one base from a much larger clone. CDR3 loop: CVSSGIPGGGTQYF. CDR3 DNA: TGTGTCAGCAGTGGGATACCAGGGGGAGGTACGCAGTATTTT. V is TRBV6-1 and J is TRBJ2-3; perhaps TRBD1 as D (7 bases). Germline V gene sequence: CDR1 MNHNS, CDR2 SASEGT. CDR3 length: 14 residues.

As regards this clonotype: The germline gene is not matched at one end of the junction; a read error may be the cause. The chain employs TRBV5-4 and TRBJ1-1, with a weak D call TRBD1 (5 bases). The germline gives CDR1 SGHNT, CDR2 YYREEE (reference sequence). The CDR3 is made up of 15 amino acids. The chain's CDR3 is CASSLSSGSDTDAFF. The CDR3 DNA follows: TGTGCCAGCAGCCTGTCGTCAGGGTCGGACACTGATGCTTTCTTT.

In the case of this clonotype: The junction and the germline gene differ at one end; a read error may be behind it. The chain has TRBV6-5 and TRBJ2-2; possible D gene TRBD2, 6 bases. CDR1 and CDR2 (germline): MNHEY, SVGAGI. CDR3 size: 14 residues. The CDR3 reads CASSFGKGGGELFF. CDR3 DNA: TGTGCCAGCAGTTTTGGGAAAGGAGGCGGGGAACTGTTTTTC.

This clonotype was counted only a few times. The rearrangement links TRBV20-1 to TRBJ2-7; 7 bases line up with TRBD2. Trimming at V came to 0 bases and at J to 5 bases, leaving 7 bases not matched to a gene. The CDR3 has 14 amino acids. CDR1 DFQATT and CDR2 SNEGSKA come from the germline V gene (reference sequence). CDR3 coding DNA: TGCAGTGCTAGAGAGGGGGGGGTACGGGACGAGCAGTACTTC. Amino acid sequence: CSAREGGVRDEQYF.

As concerns this clonotype: Just one base apart from a much larger clone, this may be a read error. The rearrangement joins TRBV30 to TRBJ1-2, with 7 bases identical to TRBD1. In germline, CDR1 is GTSNPN, CDR2 SVGIG (reference sequence). The CDR3 runs 13 residues. V shed 8 bases, J shed 8 bases, and the junction held 14 bases outside the gene matches. The CDR3 spells CAGAGFTGVGYTF. CDR3 bases: TGTGCCGGCGCGGGATTTACAGGGGTCGGCTACACCTTC.

The rearrangement joins TRBV6-2 or TRBV6-3 to TRBJ2-7; either TRBD1 or TRBD2 may supply D (5 bases each). The V gene's germline CDR1 is MNHEY and CDR2 SVGEGT. CDR3 length equals 16 residues. Trimming removed 7 bases from V and 7 bases from J, with 26 bases in between. The CDR3 protein is CASISRRTTGFHEQYF. CDR3 sequence (DNA): TGTGCCAGCATCAGCCGGAGGACAACGGGGTTTCATGAGCAGTACTTC.